The 30 T cell receptor beta chains presented below share a single source sample, sequenced in a study of tumor-infiltrating lymphocytes in localized non-small cell lung cancer. The assay was immunoSEQ multiplex PCR, and TCRdb's table has in-frame clones only and misses some. Here the sample spans over 9,500 clones, roughly 64% being singletons. The sample comprised lung tumor tissue. These TCRs come from a human donor with non-small cell lung cancer.

This clone came up once. The V gene is TRBV30, the J gene TRBJ2-2, with D unresolved. CDR1 and CDR2 (germline): GTSNPN, SVGIG (reference sequence). The CDR3 spans 15 residues. V lost 4 bases and J 5 bases, leaving 17 bases between the germline ends. CDR3 in DNA: TGTGCCTGGACCCAGGATGGCCTATCAACCGGGGAGCTGTTTTTT. This encodes CAWTQDGLSTGELFF.

The J gene is TRBJ1-1, the V gene TRBV7-3; D remains ambiguous. The CDR3 runs to 13 residues. CDR1 is SGHTA, CDR2 FQGTGA, per germline. Deletions cut 4 bases from V and 2 bases from J, with 8 bases between. The CDR3 DNA reads TGTGCCAGCAGCTCCGACGGTAACACTGAAGCTTTCTTT. Translation gives CASSSDGNTEAFF.

The genes are TRBV5-1 and TRBJ2-3; possibly TRBD1 or TRBD2 for D (6 bases each). CDR1 and CDR2 from the germline V gene are SGHRS and YFSETQ. V was pared by 3 bases and J by 5 bases, with 16 bases between. The CDR3 runs to 15 residues. CDR3 in DNA: TGCGCCAGCAGCTCGGGACAAGTGGGAGGAGATACGCAGTATTTT. Translating gives CASSSGQVGGDTQYF.

The chain recombines TRBV6-6 with TRBJ1-3; D is uncertain. Trimming took off 5 bases at V and 0 bases at J, with 8 bases between the two ends. The CDR3 contains 14 residues. CDR1 is MNHNY, CDR2 SVGAGI, per germline (reference sequence). CDR3 bases: TGTGCCAGCAGTCCGAAGCGCTCTGGAAACACCATATATTTT. Its protein is CASSPKRSGNTIYF.

Sample share makes this clone medium-sized. The J gene is TRBJ1-1, the V gene TRBV5-4, with D possibly matching TRBD1 (5 bases). Trimming pared 4 bases from V and 3 bases from J, leaving 16 bases between. CDR1 is SGHNT, CDR2 YYREEE, per germline (reference sequence). The CDR3 sequence is 15 residues long. The CDR3 here is CASSRRVGAHTEAFF. The DNA for the CDR3 is TGTGCCAGCAGCCGACGGGTTGGGGCTCACACTGAAGCTTTCTTT.

Within the sample, this clone is large. This chain joins TRBV19 and TRBJ1-1; 8 bases are shared with TRBD1. V lost 4 bases, J lost 4 bases, and 11 bases stayed unmatched. Germline V gene sequence: CDR1 LNHDA, CDR2 SQIVND (reference sequence). The CDR3 length is 16 residues. The CDR3, as DNA: TGTGCCAGTAGTACCTCGGACAGGGCGCGGGTCACTGAAGCTTTCTTT. This sequence encodes CASSTSDRARVTEAFF.

The chain uses TRBV7-2 and TRBJ2-7; D may be TRBD1 (6 bases). Trimming took off 4 bases at V and 9 bases at J, with 16 bases between the two ends. Germline CDR1 is SGHTA and CDR2 is FQGNSA. CDR3 size: 13 residues. For the CDR3, the DNA is TGTGCCAGCAGCTCCACCAGGGACAACCGGCAGTACTTC. Its protein is CASSSTRDNRQYF.

This clone was detected a few times. The genes are TRBV5-1 and TRBJ2-7, with TRBD1 as a possible D gene (6 bases). Germline CDR1 and CDR2: SGHRS and YFSETQ. CDR3 length equals 16 residues. The V and J ends lost 0 bases and 3 bases respectively, with 16 bases between them. In nucleotides, the CDR3 is TGCGCCAGCAGCTTGGCTACAGGGTCCCTCATCTACGAGCAGTACTTC. This gives the protein CASSLATGSLIYEQYF.

This clone occurred a few times. The rearrangement uses TRBV7-6 and TRBJ2-5; 7 nucleotides match TRBD2. V lost 8 bases, J lost 4 bases, and 7 bases stayed unmatched. Germline V lookup: CDR1 SGHVS, CDR2 FNYEAQ. The CDR3 length is 13 residues. CDR3 DNA sequence: TGTGCCAGCGGCCCCAGGGAGGGAGAGACCCAGTACTTC. Residues: CASGPREGETQYF.

This clone was counted only a few times. The J gene is TRBJ2-7, the V gene TRBV28; TRBD1 agrees at 7 bases. Unmatched junction bases numbered 7, after V lost 5 bases and J lost 0 bases. The CDR3 runs 15 residues. Germline V gene lookup returns CDR1 MDHEN and CDR2 SYDVKM. CDR3 sequence (DNA): TGTGCCAGCAGTGTCACCGGGACAGCCTCCTACGAGCAGTACTTC. Translation gives CASSVTGTASYEQYF.

The V call is TRBV2, the J call TRBJ1-5; D not certain. The CDR3 is 15 amino acids. The germline V gene has CDR1 SNHLY and CDR2 FYNNEI. V lost 1 base and J 3 bases, leaving 10 bases between the germline ends. The CDR3 sequence is CASSEEARINQPQHF. In DNA form, the CDR3 reads TGTGCCAGCAGTGAAGAGGCCAGAATCAATCAGCCCCAGCATTTT.

The chain uses TRBV5-1 and TRBJ1-5; D is unresolved. V was clipped by 2 bases and J by 4 bases, with 10 bases between them. CDR3 length equals 14 residues. In germline, CDR1 is SGHRS, CDR2 YFSETQ. Here the CDR3 reads CASSFGGKNQPQHF. CDR3 DNA sequence: TGCGCCAGCAGCTTTGGTGGGAAAAATCAGCCCCAGCATTTT. Complete variable domain (other parts from reference TRBV5-1 and TRBJ1-5): KAGVTQTPRYLIKTRGQQVTLSCSPISGHRSVSWYQQTPGQGLQFLFEYFSETQRNKGNFPGRFSGRQFSNSRSEMNVSTLELGDSALYLCASSFGGKNQPQHFGDGTRLSIL.

By share, this clone counts as medium-sized. In nucleotides, the CDR3 is TGTGCCACCAGCAGAGATTTGCAGGGATCGCAGCCCCAGCATTTT. This codes for CATSRDLQGSQPQHF. The chain recombines TRBV15 with TRBJ1-5; D perhaps matches TRBD1 (5 bases). Trimming removed 0 bases from V and 7 bases from J, with 13 bases in between. Germline V gene sequence: CDR1 LNHNV, CDR2 YYDKDF (reference sequence). The CDR3 contains 15 residues.

This clone was observed once. At one end the junction does not follow the germline gene, possibly because of a read error. V and J are TRBV6-5 and TRBJ1-1; D gene ambiguous. The germline V gene encodes CDR1 MNHEY and CDR2 SVGAGI. This CDR3 has 12 amino acids. In DNA form, the CDR3 reads TGTGCCAGCAGCCTCGGAGGCACTCAAGCTTTCTTT. Translated, it gives CASSLGGTQAFF.

The V and J genes are TRBV5-1 and TRBJ2-7; 8 bases line up with TRBD2. Germline assignment: CDR1 SGHRS and CDR2 YFSETQ. The CDR3 length is 14 residues. Trimming took 0 bases from V and 3 from J; bases not matched to a gene: 2. Written as DNA, the CDR3 is TGCGCCAGCAGCTTGGAGGGACTAGACTACGAGCAGTACTTC. Protein sequence: CASSLEGLDYEQYF.

The rearrangement links TRBV7-2 to TRBJ2-7; no reliable D call. V was pared by 1 base and J by 0 bases, with 10 bases between. Germline CDR1 reads SGHTA; CDR2 reads FQGNSA. CDR3 length: 15 amino acids. The CDR3 coding sequence is TGTGCCAGCAGCTTAGAGGCGGTGAGCTCCTACGAGCAGTACTTC. Its translation is CASSLEAVSSYEQYF.

The V call is TRBV4-2, the J call TRBJ2-7, with D perhaps matching TRBD1 (6 bases). Germline V gene data show CDR1 as LGHNA and CDR2 as YNFKEQ. The CDR3 has 13 amino acids. Deletions cut 2 bases from V and 4 bases from J, with 9 bases between. For the CDR3, the DNA is TGTGCCAGCAGCCAACAGGGACAATACGAGCAGTACTTC. Translated, it gives CASSQQGQYEQYF.

The V call is TRBV18, the J call TRBJ2-7, with D perhaps assigned TRBD1 or TRBD2 (6 bases each). The CDR3 has 15 amino acids. Trimming took off 6 bases at V and 3 bases at J, with 18 bases between the two ends. Germline lookup yields CDR1 KGHSH and CDR2 LQKENI. CDR3 coding DNA: TGTGCCAGCTCGCAGAATCCCGGGGGCAACTACGAGCAGTACTTC. Protein sequence: CASSQNPGGNYEQYF.

This chain connects TRBV10-2 to TRBJ2-5; TRBD2 matches 11 bases. The CDR3 is 18 amino acids. Germline trimming cut 4 bases from V and 5 bases from J; bases unmatched to any gene: 15. The germline V gene has CDR1 WSHSY and CDR2 SAAADI. The CDR3 reads CASSGAWGSGGARETQYF. DNA for the CDR3: TGCGCCAGCAGTGGGGCCTGGGGTAGCGGGGGGGCCCGGGAGACCCAGTACTTC.

This chain uses TRBV6-1 with TRBJ2-2; 9 nucleotides line up with TRBD2. The CDR3 extends over 15 amino acids. In germline, CDR1 is MNHNS, CDR2 SASEGT. V dropped 5 bases and J dropped 5; count of bases not matched to a gene: 6. CDR3 protein: CASSPTSGTTGELFF. The DNA of the CDR3 is TGTGCCAGCAGTCCGACTAGCGGAACAACCGGGGAGCTGTTTTTT.

The chain employs TRBV5-6 and TRBJ1-1; 7 bases fit TRBD1. The CDR3 is made up of 17 amino acids. Losses at the gene ends were 2 bases for V and 0 bases for J; bases not matched to a gene: 10. Germline CDR1 is SGHDT and CDR2 is YYEEEE. CDR3 sequence (DNA): TGTGCCAGCAGCTTAACAGCCCGGACAGGATTGAACACTGAAGCTTTCTTT. It encodes CASSLTARTGLNTEAFF.

The CDR3 bases are TGTGCCAGCTCACCTCTACAGGGTTCCACAGATACGCAGTATTTT. Translation: CASSPLQGSTDTQYF. The chain couples TRBV18 to TRBJ2-3, with D possibly being TRBD1 (6 bases). Germline V gives CDR1 KGHSH, CDR2 LQKENI. Trimming took off 3 bases at V and 2 bases at J, with 12 bases between the two ends. This CDR3 contains 15 residues.

The V gene is TRBV6-1, the J gene TRBJ1-5, with no clear D. CDR1 MNHNS and CDR2 SASEGT come from the germline V gene. This CDR3 comprises 15 residues. The V end was cut by 0 bases, the J end by 9 bases, with 15 bases between. Here the CDR3 DNA reads TGTGCCAGCAGTGAAGCCGGAGGTTCTTTGGGGCCCCAGCATTTT. This gives the protein CASSEAGGSLGPQHF.

CDR3 DNA: TGTGCCAGCAGCTTAGGGATAGTGAACACCGGGGAGCTGTTTTTT. The encoded protein is CASSLGIVNTGELFF. The chain recombines TRBV7-9 with TRBJ2-2; D ambiguous. The V end was cut by 1 base, the J end by 1 base, with 7 bases between. The CDR3 extends over 15 amino acids. CDR1 is SEHNR and CDR2 is FQNEAQ in the germline V gene (reference sequence).

The table lists this clone with a count of one. The genes are TRBV14 and TRBJ1-5; tentatively, D is TRBD1 (5 bases). CDR1 and CDR2 (germline): SGHDN, FVKESK. The V end was cut by 5 bases, the J end by 5 bases, with 13 bases between. This CDR3 has 14 residues. CDR3 amino acids: CASSAGPGHQPQHF. CDR3 sequence (DNA): TGTGCCAGCAGCGCCGGGCCAGGGCATCAGCCCCAGCATTTT.

This clone was counted a single time. The rearrangement uses TRBV18 and TRBJ2-7; D gene unclear. Trimming took off 1 base at V and 3 bases at J, with 7 bases between the two ends. The germline CDR1 and CDR2 sequences are KGHSH and LQKENI. CDR3 length: 13 amino acids. The DNA of the CDR3 is TGTGCCAGCTCACCACGCCAGAACTACGAGCAGTACTTC. Translated, it gives CASSPRQNYEQYF.

This clone was counted a few times. The chain carries TRBV5-1 and TRBJ2-5, with 11 bases aligning to TRBD1. In germline, CDR1 is SGHRS, CDR2 YFSETQ. V lost 3 bases and J lost 3; bases outside the gene matches: 4. The CDR3 is made up of 15 amino acids. DNA of the CDR3: TGCGCCAGCAGCTACGGGACAGGGGGGGAAGAGACCCAGTACTTC. Amino acids: CASSYGTGGEETQYF. The whole variable domain, filled in from reference TRBV5-1 and TRBJ2-5, reads KAGVTQTPRYLIKTRGQQVTLSCSPISGHRSVSWYQQTPGQGLQFLFEYFSETQRNKGNFPGRFSGRQFSNSRSEMNVSTLELGDSALYLCASSYGTGGEETQYFGPGTRLLVL.

The chain links TRBV19 to TRBJ2-2; D may be TRBD1 or TRBD2 (6 bases each). There are 14 residues in the CDR3. Germline V lookup: CDR1 LNHDA, CDR2 SQIVND (reference sequence). The CDR3 DNA reads TGTGCATCGGGGGCAGTTTTAGTTGCCGGGGAGCTGTTTTTT. As protein: CASGAVLVAGELFF. Full variable domain (rest looked up from reference TRBV19 and TRBJ2-2): DGGITQSPKYLFRKEGQNVTLSCEQNLNHDAMYWYRQDPGQGLRLIYYSQIVNDFQKGDIAEGYSVSREKKESFPLTVTSAQKNPTAFYLCASGAVLVAGELFFGEGSRLTVL.

The J gene is TRBJ2-5, the V gene TRBV5-4, with 14 bases identical to TRBD2. Germline V gene data show CDR1 as SGHNT and CDR2 as YYREEE (reference sequence). The CDR3 runs 17 residues. Losses at the gene ends were 4 bases for V and 5 bases for J; bases not matched to a gene: 10. The CDR3 reads CASSGGTSGGGRETQYF. The CDR3 DNA follows: TGTGCCAGCAGCGGAGGGACTAGCGGGGGAGGGCGGGAGACCCAGTACTTC.

The chain carries TRBV5-8 and TRBJ2-7; a weak D match, TRBD1 (6 bases). There are 12 residues in the CDR3. V was trimmed by 3 bases and J by 9 bases, leaving 13 bases between them. Germline V gene lookup returns CDR1 SGHTS and CDR2 YDEGEE. Here the CDR3 reads CASSSGPRGQYF. The CDR3 DNA sequence: TGTGCCAGCAGCTCCGGTCCCAGGGGGCAGTACTTC.